What follows are 30 T cell receptor beta chains derived from one specimen sequenced in a study of human T cells and chemical hapten exposure. TCRdb analysed the RACE reads with MiXCR anew, one entry per CDR3 protein. The sample comprises 300,000 to 450,000 distinct CDR3 sequences, 5% to 6.5% of which are singletons, and about 8.7% rests with the top ten. Time point denoted: pre-sensitization, week 0. Sample treatment: therapeutic diphenylcyclopropenone sensitization with weekly scalp DPC. Sequences were derived from whole blood, sampled in connection with sensitization to the hapten diphenylcyclopropenone (DPC). The origin of the receptors is a woman between 18 and 29 years old with alopecia areata. Some clones in this sample may be carry-over from other donors' samples.

V and J are TRBV7-2 and TRBJ1-1; 7 bases align to TRBD1. Germline V gives CDR1 SGHTA, CDR2 FQGNSA. V dropped 4 bases and J dropped 5; count of bases not matched to a gene: 10. The CDR3 length is 15 residues. The CDR3 sequence is CASSSDRVLYTEAFF. The CDR3 nucleotides are TGTGCCAGCAGCTCAGACAGGGTGCTTTATACTGAAGCTTTCTTT.

This clonotype has a count of ten or more. The chain joins TRBV5-1 to TRBJ2-7; 7 bases align to TRBD1. J gave up 0 bases and V 5 bases, and 14 bases lay outside the gene matches. Germline V gives CDR1 SGHRS, CDR2 YFSETQ. This CDR3 contains 17 residues. CDR3 nucleotides: TGCGCCAGCAGTCTGAGATTACAGGGGTCCTCCTCCTACGAGCAGTACTTC. Protein sequence: CASSLRLQGSSSYEQYF. Looking up the rest from reference TRBV5-1 and TRBJ2-7 gives the full variable domain: KAGVTQTPRYLIKTRGQQVTLSCSPISGHRSVSWYQQTPGQGLQFLFEYFSETQRNKGNFPGRFSGRQFSNSRSEMNVSTLELGDSALYLCASSLRLQGSSSYEQYFGPGTRLTVT.

This clonotype was seen at least ten times. J is TRBJ2-3 and V is TRBV7-2, with D possibly matching TRBD1 (5 bases). This CDR3 region has 12 residues. The germline gives CDR1 SGHTA, CDR2 FQGNSA. The germline V and J ends were trimmed by 3 bases and 7 bases, with 8 bases remaining between them. CDR3 in amino acids: CASSFGANTQYF. In DNA form, the CDR3 reads TGTGCCAGCAGCTTTGGGGCCAATACGCAGTATTTT.

The table lists this clonotype with a few counts. This chain connects TRBV18 to TRBJ2-7; D possibly matches TRBD1 or TRBD2 (5 bases each). The CDR3 totals 15 residues. V was clipped by 3 bases and J by 5 bases, with 17 bases between them. CDR1 and CDR2 (germline): KGHSH, LQKENI. In nucleotides, the CDR3 is TGTGCCAGCTCACCTCTCGGGGCGCAAGCCCACGAGCAGTACTTC. As protein: CASSPLGAQAHEQYF.

This clonotype was counted ten times or more. The chain's CDR3 is CASSQDRSGEQFF. The CDR3 region has the DNA TGCGCCAGCAGCCAAGATAGGAGTGGTGAGCAGTTCTTC. This chain uses TRBV4-1 with TRBJ2-1; D gene unclear. V was trimmed by 0 bases and J by 9 bases, leaving 9 bases between them. The V gene's germline CDR1 is MGHRA and CDR2 YSYEKL. CDR3 size: 13 residues.

This clonotype was seen more than once but under ten times. The V and J genes are TRBV3-1 and TRBJ2-2; possible D gene TRBD2, 6 bases. Deletions cut 0 bases from V and 1 base from J, with 9 bases between. CDR1 is LGHDT, CDR2 YNNKEL, per germline (reference sequence). The CDR3 sequence is 16 residues long. CDR3 sequence reads: CASSQESGVNTGELFF. DNA for the CDR3: TGTGCCAGCAGCCAAGAATCGGGGGTGAACACCGGGGAGCTGTTTTTT. Full variable domain (outside the CDR3, taken from reference TRBV3-1 and TRBJ2-2): DTAVSQTPKYLVTQMGNDKSIKCEQNLGHDTMYWYKQDSKKFLKIMFSYNNKELIINETVPNRFSPKSPDKAHLNLHINSLELGDSAVYFCASSQESGVNTGELFFGEGSRLTVL.

A few counts support this clonotype. The chain employs TRBV6-2 or TRBV6-3 and TRBJ1-6, with D maybe TRBD1 (6 bases). V was pared by 5 bases and J by 7 bases, with 18 bases between. CDR1 and CDR2 from the germline V gene are MNHEY and SVGEGT. The CDR3 is 16 residues long. CDR3 nucleotides: TGTGCCAGCAGTACCCGTCGTCGGGGGCCAAATTCACCCCTCCACTTT. Its protein product is CASSTRRRGPNSPLHF.

This clonotype showed up many times. V and J are TRBV6-5 and TRBJ2-3; D could derive from TRBD1 or TRBD2 (6 bases each). The CDR3 covers 15 residues. V was shortened by 0 bases and J by 6 bases, with 13 bases between the two germline ends. CDR1 and CDR2 from the germline V gene are MNHEY and SVGAGI. The CDR3 nucleotides read TGTGCCAGCAGTTACTCTTTTGGGGGGCCCGATACGCAGTATTTT. Protein sequence: CASSYSFGGPDTQYF.

Only a few counts were recorded for this clonotype. The chain couples TRBV14 to TRBJ2-1; possibly TRBD1 for D (6 bases). Germline V CDR1 and CDR2: SGHDN, FVKESK. Trimming removed 3 bases from V and 6 bases from J, with 12 bases in between. The CDR3 runs to 14 residues. This CDR3 is CASSHEDRRNEQFF. In DNA, the CDR3 is TGTGCCAGCAGCCATGAAGACAGGCGCAATGAGCAGTTCTTC.

This clonotype showed up many times. The V gene is TRBV5-5, the J gene TRBJ1-2; D might be TRBD1 (5 bases). The V end was cut by 0 bases, the J end by 5 bases, with 14 bases between. The CDR3 totals 15 residues. Germline V gives CDR1 SGHKS, CDR2 YYEKEE (reference sequence). The CDR3 DNA reads as TGTGCCAGCAGCTTGGGGGCAGCAGGGACTTATGGCTACACCTTC. Protein product: CASSLGAAGTYGYTF.

This clonotype was seen at least ten times. The chain couples TRBV15 to TRBJ2-3; 7 positions agree with TRBD2. Per the germline V gene, CDR1 is LNHNV and CDR2 is YYDKDF (reference sequence). After removal of 1 base from V and 6 bases from J, the junction contained 4 bases not matched to a gene. The CDR3 runs 14 residues. The CDR3 bases are TGTGCCACCAGCAGAGCAGCGGGGCTGGATACGCAGTATTTT. This gives the protein CATSRAAGLDTQYF.

This chain connects TRBV12-3 or TRBV12-4 to TRBJ2-3; D ambiguous. The CDR3 contains 12 residues. Trimming took 6 bases from V and 6 from J, leaving 10 bases between them. This CDR3 is CASSLMGDTQYF. CDR3 in DNA: TGTGCCAGCAGCCTCATGGGGGATACGCAGTATTTT.

This clonotype occurred a few times. The chain has TRBV10-3 and TRBJ2-2; D gene unclear. There are 15 residues in the CDR3. Trimming stripped 0 bases from V and 3 bases from J, with 8 bases between. Germline V gene data show CDR1 as ENHRY and CDR2 as SYGVKD. CDR3 coding DNA: TGTGCCATCAGTGAGTCGTACAGCTACACCGGGGAGCTGTTTTTT. It translates to CAISESYSYTGELFF.

This clonotype was seen at least ten times. V usage is TRBV10-3 and J usage is TRBJ1-2, with D possibly being TRBD1 (5 bases). Germline V gives CDR1 ENHRY, CDR2 SYGVKD. V was trimmed by 0 bases and J by 1 base, leaving 9 bases between them. This CDR3 comprises 15 residues. CDR3 DNA sequence: TGTGCCATCAGTGAGTCGGTGACAGTTAACTATGGCTACACCTTC. It specifies CAISESVTVNYGYTF.

V usage is TRBV3-1 and J usage is TRBJ1-2; D ambiguous. This CDR3 has 13 amino acids. Germline V lookup: CDR1 LGHDT, CDR2 YNNKEL (reference sequence). V was pared by 0 bases and J by 7 bases, with 9 bases between. CDR3 sequence: CASSQEEFGGYTF. DNA of the CDR3: TGTGCCAGCAGCCAAGAAGAATTTGGTGGCTACACCTTC.

This clonotype appeared a few times. V and J are TRBV5-4 and TRBJ1-2, with D tentatively TRBD1 (5 bases). This CDR3 spans 13 amino acids. Germline CDR1 is SGHNT and CDR2 is YYREEE (reference sequence). V was clipped by 10 bases and J by 4 bases, with 17 bases between them. In nucleotides, the CDR3 is TGTGCCGGGGAACCCGACAGCGGCTATGGCTACACCTTC. This codes for CAGEPDSGYGYTF.

The chain employs TRBV29-1 and TRBJ1-2; 9 bases are a match to TRBD1. The CDR3 consists of 15 residues. Germline CDR1 and CDR2: SQVTM and ANQGSEA. J was trimmed by 3 bases and V by 4 bases; bases with no gene match: 9. DNA for the CDR3: TGCAGCGTTGCAACAGGGGGCGGTTTTTACTATGGCTACACCTTC. Amino acid sequence: CSVATGGGFYYGYTF.

CDR3 in DNA: TGTGCCAGCAGCTCGTATCAGGGTGTGGATTCACCCCTCCACTTT. Protein product: CASSSYQGVDSPLHF. V is TRBV7-2 and J is TRBJ1-6; the D gene is possibly TRBD1 (5 bases). The germline V gene encodes CDR1 SGHTA and CDR2 FQGNSA. This CDR3 has 15 residues. V lost 4 bases and J 8 bases, leaving 15 bases between the germline ends.

The chain couples TRBV3-1 to TRBJ1-2, with TRBD1 matching 11 bases. Looked up from germline, CDR1 is LGHDT and CDR2 is YNNKEL (reference sequence). The CDR3 is 15 residues long. The trim removed 4 bases at V and 6 bases at J, leaving 7 bases unmatched. CDR3 residues: CASSPGTGGRNGYTF. Here the CDR3 DNA reads TGTGCCAGCAGCCCCGGGACAGGGGGGAGGAATGGCTACACCTTC. The full variable domain, its missing parts supplied by reference TRBV3-1 and TRBJ1-2, is DTAVSQTPKYLVTQMGNDKSIKCEQNLGHDTMYWYKQDSKKFLKIMFSYNNKELIINETVPNRFSPKSPDKAHLNLHINSLELGDSAVYFCASSPGTGGRNGYTFGSGTRLTVV.

This clonotype occurred a few times. V usage is TRBV6-2 or TRBV6-3 and J usage is TRBJ1-2; 7 nucleotides agree with TRBD1. The CDR3 consists of 16 residues. Germline V lookup: CDR1 MNHEY, CDR2 SVGEGT. Trimming took 6 bases from V and 4 from J; bases not matched to a gene: 14. CDR3 residues: CASSYLKDRSIYGYTF. The CDR3 bases are TGTGCCAGCAGCTACCTAAAGGACAGGAGTATCTATGGCTACACCTTC.

This clonotype was counted a few times. The CDR3 DNA sequence: TGTGCCAGCAGTGAAATTGTACAGAGCCCCCAAGCTTTCTTT. The encoded protein is CASSEIVQSPQAFF. The chain has TRBV6-1 and TRBJ1-1, with D unclear. CDR3 length equals 14 residues. The germline V gene has CDR1 MNHNS and CDR2 SASEGT. V was shortened by 2 bases and J by 9 bases, with 16 bases between the two germline ends.

This clonotype occurred a few times. The V gene is TRBV15, the J gene TRBJ2-5; the match to TRBD1 covers 7 bases. The V gene's germline CDR1 is LNHNV and CDR2 YYDKDF (reference sequence). V lost 0 bases to trimming and J lost 5 bases; unmatched junction nucleotides: 6. This CDR3 region has 15 residues. The CDR3 DNA sequence: TGTGCCACCAGCAGAGAAGACAGGGCCGGGGAGACCCAGTACTTC. Protein sequence: CATSREDRAGETQYF.

This clonotype showed up many times. J is TRBJ2-1 and V is TRBV2; D gene unclear. Deletions cut 5 bases from V and 7 bases from J, with 12 bases between. CDR3 length: 13 residues. Germline CDR1 and CDR2: SNHLY and FYNNEI. The CDR3 loop is CASSYERLNEQFF. CDR3 DNA sequence: TGTGCCAGCAGTTACGAGCGCCTGAATGAGCAGTTCTTC.

This clonotype showed up many times. This chain links TRBV20-1 with TRBJ2-1, with D possibly called TRBD1 or TRBD2 (5 bases each). V gave up 6 bases and J gave up 4 bases, with 10 bases separating them. Germline CDR1 and CDR2: DFQATT and SNEGSKA (reference sequence). CDR3 length: 12 residues. CDR3 DNA sequence: TGCAGTGCGAGCGGACAATACAATGAGCAGTTCTTC. Amino acid sequence: CSASGQYNEQFF.

This CDR3 reads CATRDPRSHEQYF. CDR3 coding DNA: TGTGCCACCCGGGATCCGAGGTCCCACGAGCAGTACTTC. This chain joins TRBV28 and TRBJ2-7, with D possibly matching TRBD2 (5 bases). The ends were cut back, 10 bases at V and 5 bases at J, with 18 bases in the middle. The CDR3 is made up of 13 amino acids. Germline V gene lookup returns CDR1 MDHEN and CDR2 SYDVKM.

This clonotype was picked up many times. The rearrangement links TRBV24-1 to TRBJ1-6; D remains ambiguous. This CDR3 has 14 residues. The germline V and J ends were trimmed by 7 bases and 5 bases, with 11 bases remaining between them. CDR1 is KGHDR, CDR2 SFDVKD, per germline. The CDR3 DNA reads as TGTGCCACCAGCGAGGACCGAGATAATTCACCCCTCCACTTT. Residues: CATSEDRDNSPLHF.

This clonotype was detected only a few times. V usage is TRBV7-2 and J usage is TRBJ2-3; 10 bases map to TRBD2. V was clipped by 1 base and J by 2 bases; unmatched bases: 6. The length of the CDR3 is 17 residues. Germline V gene lookup returns CDR1 SGHTA and CDR2 FQGNSA. The CDR3 protein is CASSLGASGGNTDTQYF. The CDR3 DNA reads as TGTGCCAGCAGCTTAGGCGCTAGCGGGGGAAACACAGATACGCAGTATTTT.

This sequence joins TRBV7-2 and TRBJ2-7; tentatively, D is TRBD1 or TRBD2 (6 bases each). Trimming removed 1 base at V and 0 bases at J, with 13 bases between. Germline CDR1 is SGHTA and CDR2 is FQGNSA. The CDR3 totals 16 residues. CDR3 region: CASSLVGGVSSYEQYF. The CDR3 region has the DNA TGTGCCAGCAGCTTAGTCGGGGGCGTTAGCTCCTACGAGCAGTACTTC.

This clonotype showed up many times. The J gene is TRBJ1-1, the V gene TRBV5-1, with TRBD1 matching 8 bases. The CDR3 contains 17 residues. Trimming at V came to 1 base and at J to 5 bases, leaving 13 bases not matched to a gene. The germline V gene encodes CDR1 SGHRS and CDR2 YFSETQ. Here the CDR3 DNA reads TGCGCCAGCAGCTTGTCATATGCAGGGGGCCCCGCGACTGAAGCTTTCTTT. It encodes CASSLSYAGGPATEAFF.

In DNA form, the CDR3 reads TGTGCCAGCAGTGAAGCGCTAGACAGAGACACCTTC. Translating gives CASSEALDRDTF. The chain combines TRBV6-1 with TRBJ1-2; a weak D match, TRBD1 (5 bases). This CDR3 region has 12 residues. Trimming removed 0 bases from V and 12 bases from J, with 11 bases in between. Germline values: CDR1 MNHNS, CDR2 SASEGT.